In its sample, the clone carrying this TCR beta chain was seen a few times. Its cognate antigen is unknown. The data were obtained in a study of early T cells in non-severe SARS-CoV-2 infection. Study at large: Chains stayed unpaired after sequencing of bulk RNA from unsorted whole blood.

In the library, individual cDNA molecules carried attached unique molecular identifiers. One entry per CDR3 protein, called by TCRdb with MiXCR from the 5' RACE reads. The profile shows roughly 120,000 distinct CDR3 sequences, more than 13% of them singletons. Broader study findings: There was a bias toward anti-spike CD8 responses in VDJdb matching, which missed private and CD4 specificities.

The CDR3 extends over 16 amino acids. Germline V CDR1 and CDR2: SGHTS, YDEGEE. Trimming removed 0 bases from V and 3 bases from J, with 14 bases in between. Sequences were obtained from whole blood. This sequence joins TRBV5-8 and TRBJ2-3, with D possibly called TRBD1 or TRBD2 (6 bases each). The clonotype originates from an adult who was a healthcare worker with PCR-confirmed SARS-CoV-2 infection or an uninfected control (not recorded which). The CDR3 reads CASSLVRGVGTDTQYF. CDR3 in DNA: TGTGCCAGCAGCTTGGTGAGGGGGGTCGGAACAGATACGCAGTATTTT.